The clone carrying this TCR beta chain was recorded once. Antigen: not known. The data were taken from a study of T-cell reconstitution after alpha-beta-depleted transplantation in children. Overall study findings and caveats: Hyperexpanded clones declined; after one year, newly produced T cells mostly supplied diversity. The study reportedly traced alpha-beta T cells about two months after transplant to several hundred expanded graft clones.

Trimming stripped 6 bases from V and 4 bases from J, with 16 bases between. This CDR3 has 14 amino acids. Molecular barcoding with unique molecular identifiers was used for the TCRbeta library. TCRdb analysed the PCR reads with MiXCR anew, one entry per CDR3 protein. Of 45,000 or so distinct CDR3 sequences in the sample, around 56% were seen once. This clonotype was sampled from a boy younger than two with SCID, due to receive a stem cell transplant. V is TRBV12-3 or TRBV12-4 and J is TRBJ2-7; D perhaps matches TRBD2 (6 bases). Source: peripheral blood, taken before TCRalphabeta/CD19-depleted stem cell transplant. The CDR3 DNA reads as TGTGCCAGCAGCGTCCTCGGGACTTCTTACGAGCAGTACTTC. Its protein is CASSVLGTSYEQYF.